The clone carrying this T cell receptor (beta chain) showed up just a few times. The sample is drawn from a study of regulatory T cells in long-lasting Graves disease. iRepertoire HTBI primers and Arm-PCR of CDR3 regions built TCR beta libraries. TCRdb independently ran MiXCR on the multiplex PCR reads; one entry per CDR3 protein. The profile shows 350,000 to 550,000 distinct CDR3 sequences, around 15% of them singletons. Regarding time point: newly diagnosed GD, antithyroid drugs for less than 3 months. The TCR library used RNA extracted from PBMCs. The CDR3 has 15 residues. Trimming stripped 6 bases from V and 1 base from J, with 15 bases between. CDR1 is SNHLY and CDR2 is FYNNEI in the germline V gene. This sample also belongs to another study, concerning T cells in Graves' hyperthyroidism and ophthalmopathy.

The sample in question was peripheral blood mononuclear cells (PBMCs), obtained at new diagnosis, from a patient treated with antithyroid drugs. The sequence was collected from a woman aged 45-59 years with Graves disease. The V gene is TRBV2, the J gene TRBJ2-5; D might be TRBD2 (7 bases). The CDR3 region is CASRHAGGPQETQYF. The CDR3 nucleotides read TGTGCCAGCAGGCATGCCGGGGGGCCCCAAGAGACCCAGTACTTC.